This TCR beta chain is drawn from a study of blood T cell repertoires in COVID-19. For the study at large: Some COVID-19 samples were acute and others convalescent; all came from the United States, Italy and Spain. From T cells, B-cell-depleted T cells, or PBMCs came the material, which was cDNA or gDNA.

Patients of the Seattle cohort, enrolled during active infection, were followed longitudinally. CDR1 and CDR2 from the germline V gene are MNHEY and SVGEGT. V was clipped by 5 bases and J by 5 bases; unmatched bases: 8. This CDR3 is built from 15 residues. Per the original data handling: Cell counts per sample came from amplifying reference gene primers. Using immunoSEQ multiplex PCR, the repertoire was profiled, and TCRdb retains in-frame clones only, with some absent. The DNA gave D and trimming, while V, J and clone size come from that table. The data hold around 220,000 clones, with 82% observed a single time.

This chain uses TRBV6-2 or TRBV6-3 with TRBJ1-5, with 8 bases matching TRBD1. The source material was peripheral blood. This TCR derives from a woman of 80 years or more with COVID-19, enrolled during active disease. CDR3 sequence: CASSRVSGGYQPQHF. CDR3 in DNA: TGTGCCAGCAGTCGAGTCTCAGGGGGCTATCAGCCCCAGCATTTT.